The T cell receptor (beta chain) under discussion was sequenced for a study of regulatory T cells in long-lasting Graves disease. Study results and caveats: TRBV28, TRBJ1-2 and TRBJ2-5 emerged as the favored segments in persistent disease.

Time point in this sample: persistent/refractory GD, antithyroid drugs over 5 years with positive TRAb. PBMC-derived RNA was used for the TCR library. In germline, CDR1 is SNHLY, CDR2 FYNNEI. The V end lost 4 bases, the J end lost 3 bases, and 8 bases lay between the germline ends. The CDR3 has 13 amino acids. Through Arm-PCR of CDR3 regions and iRepertoire HTBI primers, TCR beta libraries were built. Via MiXCR, TCRdb re-called the multiplex PCR reads, giving one row per CDR3 protein. Here the sample spans about 290,000 distinct CDR3 sequences, 20% to 25% being singletons. This clonotype has at least ten counts. As yet, its antigen is unknown.

The receptor was isolated from a female donor with Graves disease. The material sequenced was peripheral blood mononuclear cells (PBMCs), taken when the disease was refractory, from a patient treated with antithyroid drugs. The chain uses TRBV2 and TRBJ2-3; no clear D. The CDR3 nucleotides read TGTGCCAGCAGTGCCGGGCGAACAGATACGCAGTATTTT. Protein: CASSAGRTDTQYF.